Listed here are 24 T cell receptor beta chains from one sample, sequenced in a study of identical twins' blood T cells. From the 5' RACE reads, TCRdb called clonotypes with MiXCR, one entry per CDR3 protein. The sample records a few hundred thousand distinct CDR3 sequences, approximately 30% being singletons. The specimen sequenced was PBMCs. Every receptor here comes from a woman aged 18-55 years in good health.

This clonotype was seen a few times. This chain connects TRBV20-1 to TRBJ2-2; the match to TRBD2 covers 7 bases. CDR3 size: 11 residues. J gave up 6 bases and V 6 bases, and 1 base lay outside the gene matches. In germline, CDR1 is DFQATT, CDR2 SNEGSKA (reference sequence). CDR3: CSAAGAGELFF. DNA of the CDR3: TGCAGTGCCGCGGGGGCCGGGGAGCTGTTTTTT.

This clonotype has just a few counts. The rearrangement uses TRBV27 and TRBJ2-1, with D possibly TRBD2 on 5 matching bases. The CDR3 has 20 amino acids. The V end was cut by 0 bases, the J end by 7 bases, with 28 bases between. Per germline, CDR1 MNHEY and CDR2 SMNVEV (reference sequence). CDR3 DNA: TGTGCCAGCAGTTTATCAGGGTTATACAATGAGCTCTACGGGGATAATGAGCAGTTCTTC. It yields the protein CASSLSGLYNELYGDNEQFF.

There are a few counts of this clonotype. The chain recombines TRBV5-5 with TRBJ2-5, with unresolved D. The CDR3 is made up of 11 amino acids. V lost 2 bases to trimming and J lost 6 bases, with 5 bases between them. Germline V gives CDR1 SGHKS, CDR2 YYEKEE (reference sequence). This chain's CDR3 is CASSLSQTQYF. CDR3 sequence (DNA): TGTGCCAGCAGCTTATCCCAGACCCAGTACTTC.

This clonotype was picked up a small number of times. This chain links TRBV11-2 with TRBJ2-7, with D hard to call. Germline values: CDR1 SGHAT, CDR2 FQNNGV. V was cut by 5 bases and J by 3 bases, with 11 bases left in between. This CDR3 has 13 residues. CDR3 loop: CASSHGTLYEQYF. The CDR3 nucleotides read TGTGCCAGCAGCCACGGAACCCTCTACGAGCAGTACTTC.

The rearrangement links TRBV20-1 to TRBJ1-2; D remains ambiguous. V was pared by 5 bases and J by 3 bases, with 4 bases between. The CDR3 has 10 amino acids. Looked up from germline, CDR1 is DFQATT and CDR2 is SNEGSKA (reference sequence). The CDR3 is CSARYYGYTF. The CDR3 nucleotides are TGCAGTGCTCGTTACTATGGCTACACCTTC.

There are a few counts of this clonotype. The gene calls are TRBV25-1 and TRBJ1-4; D is uncertain. Per the germline V gene, CDR1 is MGHDK and CDR2 is SYGVNS. V was clipped by 4 bases and J by 8 bases, with 14 bases between them. This CDR3 is built from 14 residues. Here the CDR3 DNA reads TGTGCCAGCAGTGGCCCTAGATGGAACGAAAAACTGTTTTTT. Amino acids: CASSGPRWNEKLFF.

V gene TRBV6-2 or TRBV6-3 combines with J gene TRBJ1-1, with a weak D call TRBD1 (6 bases). Per the germline V gene, CDR1 is MNHEY and CDR2 is SVGEGT. The V end was cut by 7 bases, the J end by 6 bases, with 12 bases between. The CDR3 contains 12 residues. CDR3 loop: CASNRASAEAFF. In DNA, the CDR3 is TGTGCCAGCAACAGGGCAAGTGCTGAAGCTTTCTTT.

The chain carries TRBV4-3 and TRBJ2-7, with 7 bases aligning to TRBD1. The CDR3 is 16 amino acids. The V segment lost 0 bases and the J segment 2 bases; nucleotides outside the gene matches: 7. CDR1 is LGHNA, CDR2 YSLEER, per germline. The chain's CDR3 is CASSQDIRQGAYEQYF. DNA of the CDR3: TGCGCCAGCAGCCAAGATATCCGACAGGGAGCCTACGAGCAGTACTTC.

With respect to this clonotype: A read error may explain this, as a much larger clone is one base away. V gene TRBV5-1 combines with J gene TRBJ1-1; D not resolved. Germline CDR1 reads SGHRS; CDR2 reads YFSETQ. The CDR3 runs to 12 residues. The CDR3 DNA follows: TGCGCCAGCGGCTTGGGTACAACCGAAGCTTTCTTT. Its translation is CASGLGTTEAFF.

The J gene is TRBJ2-7, the V gene TRBV20-1, with D uncertain. The CDR3 runs to 14 residues. V was shortened by 3 bases and J by 0 bases, with 12 bases between the two germline ends. In germline, CDR1 is DFQATT, CDR2 SNEGSKA (reference sequence). The DNA of the CDR3 is TGCAGTGCTAGTCGGACCTCCGACTCCTACGAGCAGTACTTC. The encoded protein is CSASRTSDSYEQYF.

There are a few counts of this clonotype. The genes are TRBV6-2 or TRBV6-3 and TRBJ2-7; D may be TRBD1 or TRBD2 (5 bases each). V lost 3 bases and J lost 0, with 9 bases in between. The CDR3 consists of 14 residues. Per the germline V gene, CDR1 is MNHEY and CDR2 is SVGEGT. The CDR3 spells CASSYLGTSYEQYF. DNA for the CDR3: TGTGCCAGCAGTTATTTAGGGACCTCCTACGAGCAGTACTTC.

This sequence joins TRBV27 and TRBJ1-2; 11 bases match TRBD1. V lost 4 bases and J lost 4; bases outside the gene matches: 8. The V gene's germline CDR1 is MNHEY and CDR2 SMNVEV (reference sequence). There are 16 residues in the CDR3. CDR3 in amino acids: CASSWTSGTGGYGYTF. As DNA, the CDR3 is TGTGCCAGCAGTTGGACCTCCGGGACAGGGGGCTATGGCTACACCTTC.

The chain uses TRBV5-6 and TRBJ1-3, with a weak D call TRBD1 (5 bases). The germline gives CDR1 SGHDT, CDR2 YYEEEE. The V gene lost 4 bases and the J gene lost 2 bases, with 10 bases spanning the gap. The CDR3 sequence is 14 residues long. The CDR3 region has the DNA TGTGCCAGCAGCCTCCCGGGACCTGGAAACACCATATATTTT. The encoded protein is CASSLPGPGNTIYF.

V gene TRBV6-6 combines with J gene TRBJ2-1; D might be TRBD1 (6 bases). Looked up from germline, CDR1 is MNHNY and CDR2 is SVGAGI (reference sequence). The CDR3 extends over 14 amino acids. Trimming stripped 0 bases from V and 4 bases from J, with 7 bases between. Written as DNA, the CDR3 is TGTGCCAGCAGTTACTCTGGACAGTACAATGAGCAGTTCTTC. This sequence encodes CASSYSGQYNEQFF.

J is TRBJ2-1 and V is TRBV13, with 12 bases fitting TRBD2. There are 15 residues in the CDR3. CDR1 PRHDT and CDR2 FYEKMQ come from the germline V gene (reference sequence). The V and J ends lost 4 bases and 2 bases, in that order; junction bases with no gene match: 0. CDR3 bases: TGTGCCAGCAGCTCTAGCGGGGGGGCCTACAATGAGCAGTTCTTC. This sequence encodes CASSSSGGAYNEQFF.

On this clonotype itself: Sequence at one end of the junction differs from germline and may be a read error. The V call is TRBV12-3 or TRBV12-4, the J call TRBJ2-7; TRBD1 is a possible D gene (6 bases). This CDR3 contains 14 residues. In DNA, the CDR3 is TGTGCCAGCACCAACCTGGACAGAGACTACGAGCAGTGCTTC. This codes for CASTNLDRDYEQCF.

The rearrangement joins TRBV18 to TRBJ2-3; no clear D. The V end lost 5 bases, the J end lost 4 bases, and 13 bases lay between the germline ends. This CDR3 region has 14 residues. The germline gives CDR1 KGHSH, CDR2 LQKENI. The CDR3 DNA sequence: TGTGCCAGCTCAGCCCCCTCTAGGGCAGATACGCAGTATTTT. It encodes CASSAPSRADTQYF.

V is TRBV6-6 and J is TRBJ1-4; D not resolved. The CDR3 contains 13 residues. In germline, CDR1 is MNHNY, CDR2 SVGAGI (reference sequence). V was shortened by 5 bases and J by 8 bases, with 12 bases between the two germline ends. The CDR3 loop reads CASSPRVGEKLFF. CDR3 sequence (DNA): TGTGCCAGCAGTCCACGCGTAGGGGAAAAACTGTTTTTT.

This clonotype was observed a single time. The rearrangement uses TRBV19 and TRBJ1-5, with no clear D. V was cut by 9 bases and J by 2 bases, with 17 bases left in between. From germline, CDR1 is LNHDA and CDR2 SQIVND (reference sequence). CDR3 size: 15 residues. CDR3 DNA sequence: TGTGCCAGCTCAGAAGGAGATCGGGGCAATCAGCCCCAGCATTTT. This sequence encodes CASSEGDRGNQPQHF.

The V and J genes are TRBV20-1 and TRBJ2-5, with D unresolved. The V end was cut by 4 bases, the J end by 2 bases, with 14 bases between. CDR3 length equals 14 residues. Germline loops: CDR1 DFQATT, CDR2 SNEGSKA (reference sequence). CDR3 sequence reads: CSATRQLGQETQYF. CDR3 DNA: TGCAGTGCTACTAGACAACTCGGGCAAGAGACCCAGTACTTC.

This clonotype has only a few counts. This chain joins TRBV6-5 and TRBJ2-1; the match to TRBD2 covers 13 bases. V was pared by 2 bases and J by 9 bases, with 4 bases of the junction left unmatched. The CDR3 totals 15 residues. Germline CDR1 and CDR2: MNHEY and SVGAGI. CDR3: CASSYRTSGGSEQFF. In DNA form, the CDR3 reads TGTGCCAGCAGTTACAGGACTAGCGGGGGAAGTGAGCAGTTCTTC.

This chain uses TRBV3-1 with TRBJ1-2; D unclear. The V and J ends lost 2 bases and 5 bases respectively, with 9 bases between them. This CDR3 has 13 residues. In germline, CDR1 is LGHDT, CDR2 YNNKEL (reference sequence). The CDR3 protein is CASSQNAFYGYTF. The CDR3 DNA follows: TGTGCCAGCAGCCAAAATGCCTTTTATGGCTACACCTTC.

The CDR3 region is CASSNGLETGELFF. The CDR3, as DNA: TGTGCCAGCAGCAACGGACTAGAGACCGGGGAGCTGTTTTTT. This chain joins TRBV5-6 and TRBJ2-2; TRBD2 matches 7 bases. The CDR3 contains 14 residues. CDR1 is SGHDT and CDR2 is YYEEEE in the germline V gene. After removal of 4 bases from V and 5 bases from J, the junction contained 5 bases not matched to a gene.

In its sample, this clonotype was seen a few times. The rearrangement joins TRBV3-1 to TRBJ1-4, with 10 bases aligning to TRBD1. Germline trimming cut 0 bases from V and 5 bases from J; bases unmatched to any gene: 0. Germline V gene lookup returns CDR1 LGHDT and CDR2 YNNKEL (reference sequence). There are 15 residues in the CDR3. Here the CDR3 reads CASSQEDRGNEKLFF. CDR3 DNA sequence: TGTGCCAGCAGCCAAGAGGACAGGGGGAATGAAAAACTGTTTTTT. The full variable domain, in which reference TRBV3-1 and TRBJ1-4 provide the parts outside the CDR3, is DTAVSQTPKYLVTQMGNDKSIKCEQNLGHDTMYWYKQDSKKFLKIMFSYNNKELIINETVPNRFSPKSPDKAHLNLHINSLELGDSAVYFCASSQEDRGNEKLFFGSGTQLSVL.